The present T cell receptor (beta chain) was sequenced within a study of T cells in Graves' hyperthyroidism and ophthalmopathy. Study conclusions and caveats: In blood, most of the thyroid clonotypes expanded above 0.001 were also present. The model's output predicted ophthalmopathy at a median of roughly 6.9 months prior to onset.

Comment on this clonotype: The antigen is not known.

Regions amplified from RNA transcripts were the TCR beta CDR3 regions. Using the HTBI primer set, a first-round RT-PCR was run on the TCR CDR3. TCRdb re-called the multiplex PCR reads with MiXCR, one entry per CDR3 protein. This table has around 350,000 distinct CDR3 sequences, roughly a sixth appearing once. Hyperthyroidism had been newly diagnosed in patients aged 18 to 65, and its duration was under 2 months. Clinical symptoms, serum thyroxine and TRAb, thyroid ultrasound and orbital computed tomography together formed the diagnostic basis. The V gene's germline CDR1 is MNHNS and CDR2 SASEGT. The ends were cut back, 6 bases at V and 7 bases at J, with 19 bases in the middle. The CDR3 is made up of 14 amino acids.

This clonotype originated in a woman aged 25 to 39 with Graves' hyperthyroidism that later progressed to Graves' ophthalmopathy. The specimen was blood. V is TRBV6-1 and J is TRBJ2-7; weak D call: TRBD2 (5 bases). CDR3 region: CASRTGVPNPEQYF. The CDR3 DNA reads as TGTGCCAGCAGGACCGGGGTCCCTAACCCAGAGCAGTACTTC.